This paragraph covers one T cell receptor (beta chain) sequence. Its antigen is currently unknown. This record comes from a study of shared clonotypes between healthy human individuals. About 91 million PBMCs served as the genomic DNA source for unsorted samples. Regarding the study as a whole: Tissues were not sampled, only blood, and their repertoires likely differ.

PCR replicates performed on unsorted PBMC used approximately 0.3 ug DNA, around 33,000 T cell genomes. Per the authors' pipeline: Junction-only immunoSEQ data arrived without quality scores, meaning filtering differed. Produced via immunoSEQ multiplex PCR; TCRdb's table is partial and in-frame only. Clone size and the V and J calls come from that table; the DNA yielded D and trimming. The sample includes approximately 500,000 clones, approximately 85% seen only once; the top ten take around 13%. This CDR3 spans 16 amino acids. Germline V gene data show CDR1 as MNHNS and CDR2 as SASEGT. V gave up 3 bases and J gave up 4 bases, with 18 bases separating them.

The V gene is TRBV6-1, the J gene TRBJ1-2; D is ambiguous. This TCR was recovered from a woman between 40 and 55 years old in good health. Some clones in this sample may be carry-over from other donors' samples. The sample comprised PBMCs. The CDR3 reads CASSEGASSHIYGYTF. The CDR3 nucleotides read TGTGCCAGCAGTGAGGGAGCGAGTAGTCACATCTATGGCTACACCTTC.